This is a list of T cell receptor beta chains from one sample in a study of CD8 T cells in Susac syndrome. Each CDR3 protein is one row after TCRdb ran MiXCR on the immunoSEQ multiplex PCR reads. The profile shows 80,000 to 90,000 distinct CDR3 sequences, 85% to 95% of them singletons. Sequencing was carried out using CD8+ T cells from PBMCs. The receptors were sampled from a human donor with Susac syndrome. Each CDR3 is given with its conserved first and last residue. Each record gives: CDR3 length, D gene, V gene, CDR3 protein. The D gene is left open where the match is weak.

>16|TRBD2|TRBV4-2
CASSQETSSTSYEQYF
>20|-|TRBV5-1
CASSLVLLNVGHRSYNEQFF
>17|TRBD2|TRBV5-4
CASSLSSLAGTYNEQFF
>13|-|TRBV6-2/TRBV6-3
CASSYEIEGEQYF
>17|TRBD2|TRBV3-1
CASSHLGASGSAGELFF
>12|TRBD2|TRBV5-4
CASSGGLGIKFF
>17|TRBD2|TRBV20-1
CSAPLWEAGGLENIQYF
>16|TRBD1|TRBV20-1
CSARLQGAWDQETQYF
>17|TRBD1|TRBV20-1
CSAFLGDRGRGWDGYTF
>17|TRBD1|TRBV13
CASSSGGQSSHTYEQYF
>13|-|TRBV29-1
CSVNGRGEETQYF
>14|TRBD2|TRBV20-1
CSARLAVSSYEQYF
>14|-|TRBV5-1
CASSLLRDHNEQFF
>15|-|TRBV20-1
CSARDSRDGTDTQYF
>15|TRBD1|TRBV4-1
CASSSPGQGYNEQFF
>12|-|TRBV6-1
CASNGLSYEQYF
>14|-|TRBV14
CASSQDLVIDEQFF
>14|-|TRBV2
CASKETGGNQPQHF
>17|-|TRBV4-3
CASSQDGGDGLTDTQYF
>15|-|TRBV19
CASSTGLPPYNEQFF
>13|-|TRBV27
CASSWTVQETQYF
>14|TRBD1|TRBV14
CASTWGTGAYEQYF
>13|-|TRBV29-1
CSVKGGISYEQYF
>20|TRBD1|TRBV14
CASSLRPGQGALPTPYEQYF
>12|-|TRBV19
CASSNYKNIQYF
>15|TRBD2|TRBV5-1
CASSLFSGSPYEQYF
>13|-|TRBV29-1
CSVEDPGDYGYTF
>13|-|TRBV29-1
CSVEDFSTDTQYF
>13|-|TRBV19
CASSIGRRYEQYF
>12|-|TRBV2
CASRRFTNEQFF
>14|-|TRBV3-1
CASSRPGFVGELFF
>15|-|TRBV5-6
CASSPKAGPYNEQFF
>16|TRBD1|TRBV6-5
CASSYRETGDPYGYTF
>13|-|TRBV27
CASSFSAGYEQYF
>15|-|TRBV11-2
CASSTGLVAQETQYF
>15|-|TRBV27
CASSFGTSPSYEQYF
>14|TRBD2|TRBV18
CASLVAGVSDEQFF
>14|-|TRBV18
CASSTQPSTDTQYF
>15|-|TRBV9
CASSVAAGAGGGYTF
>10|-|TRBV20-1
CSAIYTEAFF